This T cell receptor beta chain originates from a study of T-cell reconstitution after alpha-beta-depleted transplantation in children. The TCRbeta library incorporated unique molecular identifiers. One entry per CDR3 protein, called by TCRdb with MiXCR from the PCR reads. The sample holds 350,000 to 450,000 distinct CDR3 sequences, over 20% seen once. This clonotype was counted ten times or more. Sequenced material: PBMCs from the stem cell graft donor, taken from the stem cell graft. The receptor was isolated from a human donor who donated a stem cell graft to a child with acute myeloid leukemia.

The CDR3, as DNA: TGCAGCGTTTTAGCGGATACTGCCTACAATGAGCAGTTCTTC. It is translated as CSVLADTAYNEQFF. The chain combines TRBV29-1 with TRBJ2-1, with D possibly TRBD2 on 6 matching bases. Germline V gives CDR1 SQVTM, CDR2 ANQGSEA. This CDR3 is 14 amino acids long. V was trimmed by 5 bases and J by 2 bases, leaving 13 bases between them.